This passage covers 24 T cell receptor beta chains from one sample sequenced in a study of blood T cells in healthy people across ages. A second PCR of roughly 6 to 12 cycles used a sample-barcoded 5' primer and a J-beta primer mix. TCRdb reprocessed the 5' RACE reads via MiXCR and lists one record per CDR3 protein. Among roughly 560,000 distinct CDR3 sequences, around 24% were seen once, and the ten largest hold roughly 9.4%. These data were also reused for a study on T cells of mothers and their children.

Specimen: blood. The receptors originated from a boy aged 5-17 years in good health.

This clonotype was counted a few times. V usage is TRBV7-9 and J usage is TRBJ2-1; the D gene could be TRBD1 or TRBD2 (5 bases each). Trimming took off 4 bases at V and 6 bases at J, with 19 bases between the two ends. Germline loops: CDR1 SEHNR, CDR2 FQNEAQ (reference sequence). CDR3 length equals 16 residues. The CDR3 is CASSSRSRGAGNEQFF. CDR3 DNA: TGTGCCAGCAGCTCTAGATCGAGGGGAGCCGGCAATGAGCAGTTCTTC. The whole variable domain, filled in from reference TRBV7-9 and TRBJ2-1, reads DTGVSQNPRHKITKRGQNVTFRCDPISEHNRLYWYRQTLGQGPEFLTYFQNEAQLEKSRLLSDRFSAERPKGSFSTLEIQRTEQGDSAMYLCASSSRSRGAGNEQFFGPGTRLTVL.

The chain joins TRBV7-9 to TRBJ2-1, with D possibly TRBD2 on 6 matching bases. Trimming shortened V by 5 bases and J by 2 bases, and 13 bases separated the two germline ends. The length of the CDR3 is 15 residues. CDR1 and CDR2 from the germline V gene are SEHNR and FQNEAQ (reference sequence). The DNA of the CDR3 is TGTGCCAGCAGCCACCAGCGGGCTGCCTACAATGAGCAGTTCTTC. It is translated as CASSHQRAAYNEQFF.

The chain uses TRBV27 and TRBJ2-1; 7 bases fit TRBD2. The trim removed 5 bases at V and 8 bases at J, leaving 9 bases unmatched. CDR1 MNHEY and CDR2 SMNVEV come from the germline V gene (reference sequence). The CDR3 extends over 14 amino acids. CDR3 sequence: CASSQRGLSDEQFF. DNA for the CDR3: TGTGCCAGCAGTCAGCGGGGCTTAAGCGATGAGCAGTTCTTC.

This clonotype was seen a few times. J is TRBJ1-1 and V is TRBV20-1, with 8 bases identical to TRBD1. The CDR3 has 15 amino acids. Germline assignment: CDR1 DFQATT and CDR2 SNEGSKA (reference sequence). V was pared by 5 bases and J by 1 base, with 9 bases of the junction left unmatched. The CDR3 region is CSAAESGTGNTEAFF. The CDR3 bases are TGCAGTGCTGCGGAATCCGGGACAGGGAACACTGAAGCTTTCTTT.

The chain has TRBV20-1 and TRBJ2-1; 8 nucleotides match TRBD2. Germline V gives CDR1 DFQATT, CDR2 SNEGSKA (reference sequence). The CDR3 has 14 amino acids. The CDR3 DNA reads TGCCATCCCAGAACTAGCGGAACCGACAATGAGCAGTTCTTC. This translates into CHPRTSGTDNEQFF.

This chain uses TRBV24-1 with TRBJ2-5, with 13 bases aligning to TRBD2. The DNA end lines up better with TRBJ2-1; the J call may be wrong. The CDR3 runs 18 residues. The germline gives CDR1 KGHDR, CDR2 SFDVKD. CDR3 sequence reads: CATSDRLLGLAGIDEQFF. The CDR3 coding sequence is TGTGCCACCAGTGATAGACTACTGGGACTAGCGGGAATCGATGAGCAGTTCTTC.

The V gene is TRBV29-1, the J gene TRBJ2-5; 11 nucleotides agree with TRBD2. Unmatched junction bases numbered 20, after V lost 4 bases and J lost 4 bases. The CDR3 covers 19 residues. Germline lookup yields CDR1 SQVTM and CDR2 ANQGSEA. The CDR3 DNA is TGCAGCGTTGTGTCCGGAGACGTGATAGCGGGAGGGCCGGGAGAGACCCAGTACTTC. Its protein is CSVVSGDVIAGGPGETQYF.

This clonotype was detected a few times. The chain links TRBV7-3 to TRBJ2-5; D is ambiguous. CDR1 is SGHTA, CDR2 FQGTGA, per germline. V was pared by 3 bases and J by 5 bases, with 10 bases between. The length of the CDR3 is 13 residues. CDR3 region: CASSFGPRETQYF. CDR3 in DNA: TGTGCCAGCAGCTTCGGTCCGAGGGAGACCCAGTACTTC.

This clonotype was counted only a few times. The junction does not match germline at one end; this may be a read error. This CDR3 reads CASRGWDFKRLSYEQHF. The DNA of the CDR3 is TGTGCCAGCAGAGGGTGGGATTTCAAGCGCCTCTCCTACGAGCAGCACTTC. The gene calls are TRBV27 and TRBJ2-7, with unresolved D. Germline V gene sequence: CDR1 MNHEY, CDR2 SMNVEV (reference sequence). This CDR3 region has 17 residues.

The J gene is TRBJ2-1, the V gene TRBV4-2, with D unclear. CDR1 and CDR2 (germline): LGHNA, YNFKEQ. This CDR3 has 15 residues. Trimming pared 0 bases from V and 0 bases from J, leaving 6 bases between. The CDR3 loop reads CASSQDESSYNEQFF. CDR3 sequence (DNA): TGTGCCAGCAGCCAAGATGAGAGCTCCTACAATGAGCAGTTCTTC.

This clonotype was seen at least ten times. The genes are TRBV20-1 and TRBJ1-2, with TRBD1 matching 8 bases. The CDR3 contains 15 residues. J gave up 6 bases and V 0 bases, and 9 bases lay outside the gene matches. From germline, CDR1 is DFQATT and CDR2 SNEGSKA (reference sequence). The CDR3 coding sequence is TGCAGTGCTAGAGATCCGACAGGGGCAAAGCATGGCTACACCTTC. Protein product: CSARDPTGAKHGYTF.

The sample holds many counts of this clonotype. This chain joins TRBV20-1 and TRBJ1-6, with D maybe TRBD1 (5 bases). The V end lost 0 bases, the J end lost 4 bases, and 13 bases lay between the germline ends. The CDR3 loop spans 16 amino acids. Germline V lookup: CDR1 DFQATT, CDR2 SNEGSKA (reference sequence). The CDR3 DNA sequence: TGCAGTGCTAGAGATGCACAGGCGCCATATAATTCACCCCTCCACTTT. This gives the protein CSARDAQAPYNSPLHF.

The chain has TRBV3-1 and TRBJ2-7, with TRBD1 matching 9 bases. Germline CDR1 reads LGHDT; CDR2 reads YNNKEL (reference sequence). This CDR3 is 16 amino acids long. J lost 4 bases, V lost 4 bases, and 11 bases had no gene match. DNA of the CDR3: TGTGCCAGCAGCCCCCATACCGGGACAGGGAATTACGAGCAGTACTTC. It is translated as CASSPHTGTGNYEQYF.

The table lists this clonotype with a few counts. In DNA form, the CDR3 reads TGTGCCAGCAGCCGGGACAGCGCGGAGACCCAGTACTTC. Translating it yields CASSRDSAETQYF. The V gene is TRBV5-8, the J gene TRBJ2-5; TRBD1 aligns across 7 bases. V gave up 4 bases and J gave up 5 bases; unmatched junction bases: 5. This CDR3 comprises 13 residues. Per germline, CDR1 SGHTS and CDR2 YDEGEE.

V is TRBV5-5 and J is TRBJ2-7; 9 positions match TRBD1. CDR3 size: 15 residues. Trimming removed 0 bases from V and 6 bases from J; junction bases left unmatched: 7. Germline CDR1 and CDR2: SGHKS and YYEKEE (reference sequence). The DNA of the CDR3 is TGTGCCAGCAGCTTGGCCGGGACAGGGACCTCCGAGCAGTACTTC. Protein product: CASSLAGTGTSEQYF.

This CDR3 is CASSEAEDRENGSAYEQYF. In nucleotides, the CDR3 is TGTGCCAGCAGTGAAGCGGAGGACAGGGAGAATGGGTCGGCCTACGAGCAGTACTTC. The chain carries TRBV2 and TRBJ2-5; 8 bases match TRBD1. The DNA matches TRBJ2-7 better at its end, which makes the J call doubtful. Germline-derived CDR1 and CDR2 are SNHLY and FYNNEI. This CDR3 has 19 residues.

This clonotype was counted between two and nine times. This chain uses TRBV2 with TRBJ2-3; TRBD2 agrees at 10 bases. The CDR3 runs 18 residues. J lost 3 bases, V lost 2 bases, and 11 bases had no gene match. Germline V gives CDR1 SNHLY, CDR2 FYNNEI. CDR3 bases: TGTGCCAGCAGTGAATTCTGGCCAGCGGGGGGGCTGACAGATACGCAGTATTTT. Its protein product is CASSEFWPAGGLTDTQYF.

The genes are TRBV28 and TRBJ2-1, with D tentatively TRBD1 (5 bases). TRBJ2-5 explains the end of the DNA better; the J call may be wrong. The CDR3 length is 16 residues. CDR1 is MDHEN and CDR2 is SYDVKM in the germline V gene. The CDR3 DNA follows: TGTGCCAGCAGTTTACCCCACCTGACAGACCAAGAGACCCAGTACTTC. Translated, it gives CASSLPHLTDQETQYF.

This clonotype showed up just a few times. The V call is TRBV24-1, the J call TRBJ2-7; 10 nucleotides line up with TRBD2. Germline loops: CDR1 KGHDR, CDR2 SFDVKD. Trimming removed 3 bases from V and 3 bases from J; junction bases left unmatched: 4. The CDR3 contains 15 residues. CDR3 residues: CATSDGAGGSYEQYF. In DNA form, the CDR3 reads TGTGCCACCAGTGATGGAGCGGGAGGGAGCTACGAGCAGTACTTC.

V is TRBV7-2 and J is TRBJ2-5; TRBD1 aligns across 9 bases. After removal of 5 bases from V and 5 bases from J, the junction contained 6 bases not matched to a gene. This CDR3 region has 14 residues. Germline lookup yields CDR1 SGHTA and CDR2 FQGNSA. Here the CDR3 reads CASSRTGVRETQYF. The CDR3 DNA reads as TGTGCCAGCAGCCGGACAGGGGTGCGGGAGACCCAGTACTTC.

This chain connects TRBV4-3 to TRBJ2-4; 8 bases are shared with TRBD1. The CDR3 is 18 residues long. Germline V gene data show CDR1 as LGHNA and CDR2 as YSLEER. V shed 0 bases and J 1 base; nucleotides not matched to a gene: 8. CDR3 sequence reads: CASSQDPWGQEAKNIQYF. The CDR3 DNA reads TGCGCCAGCAGCCAAGATCCCTGGGGACAGGAGGCCAAAAACATTCAGTACTTC.

V usage is TRBV4-1 and J usage is TRBJ2-5; no definite D call. This CDR3 region has 15 residues. Germline assignment: CDR1 MGHRA and CDR2 YSYEKL. The V end lost 4 bases, the J end lost 4 bases, and 16 bases lay between the germline ends. The CDR3 nucleotides are TGCGCCAGCAGCCCCACCACGGGTTTTGGAGAGACCCAGTACTTC. Translated: CASSPTTGFGETQYF.

The rearrangement joins TRBV3-1 to TRBJ2-2; D is ambiguous. V lost 3 bases, J lost 7 bases, and 9 bases lay in between. Germline-derived CDR1 and CDR2 are LGHDT and YNNKEL (reference sequence). There are 13 residues in the CDR3. CDR3 coding DNA: TGTGCCAGCAGCCACTGGGAAAGCGGGGAGCTGTTTTTT. Its protein product is CASSHWESGELFF.

This clonotype was counted a few times. The chain couples TRBV28 to TRBJ1-2; D gene unclear. The CDR3 runs 13 residues. The germline V gene encodes CDR1 MDHEN and CDR2 SYDVKM. V lost 3 bases, J lost 4 bases, and 9 bases lay in between. CDR3 sequence reads: CASSFTALYGYTF. The CDR3 DNA reads TGTGCCAGCAGTTTCACAGCCCTCTATGGCTACACCTTC.